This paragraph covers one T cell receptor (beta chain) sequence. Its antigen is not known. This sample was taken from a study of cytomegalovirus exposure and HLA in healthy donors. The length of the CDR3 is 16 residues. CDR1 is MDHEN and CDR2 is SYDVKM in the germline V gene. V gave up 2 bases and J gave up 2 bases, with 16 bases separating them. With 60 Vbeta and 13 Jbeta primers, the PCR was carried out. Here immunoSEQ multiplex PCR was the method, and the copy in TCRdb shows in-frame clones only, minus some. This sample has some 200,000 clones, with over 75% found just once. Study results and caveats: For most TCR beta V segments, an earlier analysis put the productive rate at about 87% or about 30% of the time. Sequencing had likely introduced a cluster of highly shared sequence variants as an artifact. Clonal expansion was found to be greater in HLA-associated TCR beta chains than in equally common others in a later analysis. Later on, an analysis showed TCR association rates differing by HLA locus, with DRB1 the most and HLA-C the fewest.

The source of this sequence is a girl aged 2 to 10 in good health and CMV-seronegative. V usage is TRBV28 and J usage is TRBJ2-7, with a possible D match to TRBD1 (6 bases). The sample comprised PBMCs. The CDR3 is CASSLPAIGTTYEQYF. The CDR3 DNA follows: TGTGCCAGCAGTTTACCCGCCATCGGGACAACCTACGAGCAGTACTTC.